The 25 T cell receptor beta chains below all came from one sample that was sequenced in a study of radiotherapy plus CTLA-4 blockade in lung cancer. Using immunoSEQ multiplex PCR, the repertoire was profiled, and TCRdb retains in-frame clones only, with some absent. The sample holds around 70,000 clones; around 69% are singletons and the top ten take 16%. Sequenced material: peripheral blood, taken from a patient treated with radiotherapy plus ipilimumab. The source of these receptors is a human donor with non-small cell lung cancer whose response to radiotherapy plus ipilimumab could not be evaluated. Some clones in this sample may be carry-over from other donors' samples.

This chain links TRBV27 with TRBJ1-5; 9 bases align to TRBD1. The length of the CDR3 is 16 residues. The J segment lost 2 bases and the V segment lost 2 bases, leaving 4 bases of the junction unmatched. Per germline, CDR1 MNHEY and CDR2 SMNVEV (reference sequence). The CDR3 is CASSLERTGGNQPQHF. The DNA for the CDR3 is TGTGCCAGCAGTTTAGAAAGGACAGGGGGCAATCAGCCCCAGCATTTT.

The chain employs TRBV19 and TRBJ1-5; D gene unclear. This CDR3 is built from 16 residues. The V end lost 4 bases, the J end lost 1 base, and 14 bases lay between the germline ends. Germline-derived CDR1 and CDR2 are LNHDA and SQIVND (reference sequence). Here the CDR3 reads CASSNPALRSNQPQHF. CDR3 coding DNA: TGTGCCAGTAGTAATCCTGCCCTGAGAAGCAATCAGCCCCAGCATTTT.

CDR3 region: CASSPTGETQYF. The CDR3 region has the DNA TGTGCCAGCAGCCCGACAGGGGAGACCCAGTACTTC. The rearrangement joins TRBV7-2 to TRBJ2-5; 7 bases align to TRBD1. Germline trimming cut 5 bases from V and 5 bases from J; bases unmatched to any gene: 2. The CDR3 extends over 12 amino acids. Per germline, CDR1 SGHTA and CDR2 FQGNSA.

The CDR3 reads CASSTRQASYNEQFF. The CDR3 DNA reads as TGTGCCAGTAGTACCCGACAAGCCTCTTACAATGAGCAGTTCTTC. The J gene is TRBJ2-1, the V gene TRBV19; D is uncertain. The CDR3 totals 15 residues. With 4 bases removed from V and 4 bases from J, the gap between germline ends came to 14 bases. Germline V CDR1 and CDR2: LNHDA, SQIVND (reference sequence).

The chain carries TRBV18 and TRBJ1-4, with TRBD1 identical over 8 bases. The V segment lost 3 bases and the J segment 8 bases; nucleotides outside the gene matches: 14. This CDR3 comprises 17 residues. The germline V gene has CDR1 KGHSH and CDR2 LQKENI. CDR3 bases: TGTGCCAGCTCACCGGTTCGATCCGGGACAGGAGTGGAAAAACTGTTTTTT. Translating it yields CASSPVRSGTGVEKLFF.

This clone has just one count. This sequence joins TRBV19 and TRBJ2-3; 8 nucleotides agree with TRBD1. CDR3 length equals 14 residues. Per germline, CDR1 LNHDA and CDR2 SQIVND (reference sequence). J gave up 0 bases and V 7 bases, and 3 bases lay outside the gene matches. CDR3 loop: CASTNRGSTDTQYF. The CDR3, as DNA: TGTGCCAGTACCAACAGGGGGAGCACAGATACGCAGTATTTT.

This chain links TRBV7-8 with TRBJ1-3; no firm D call. The germline V gene has CDR1 SGHVS and CDR2 FQNEAQ. The CDR3 sequence is 15 residues long. V shed 1 base and J shed 4 bases, with 11 bases lying between them. The chain's CDR3 is CASSLGVSSGNTIYF. Here the CDR3 DNA reads TGTGCCAGCAGCTTAGGCGTATCCTCGGGAAACACCATATATTTT. Drawing the rest from reference TRBV7-8 and TRBJ1-3, the complete variable domain is GAGVSQSPRYKVAKRGQDVALRCDPISGHVSLFWYQQALGQGPEFLTYFQNEAQLDKSGLPSDRFFAERPEGSVSTLKIQRTQQEDSAVYLCASSLGVSSGNTIYFGEGSWLTVV.

The chain couples TRBV15 to TRBJ2-7, with TRBD1 matching 7 bases. The CDR3 is 13 residues long. Germline loops: CDR1 LNHNV, CDR2 YYDKDF (reference sequence). Trimming removed 5 bases from V and 6 bases from J; junction bases left unmatched: 7. The CDR3 spells CATSAQQGREQYF. For the CDR3, the DNA is TGTGCCACCAGCGCCCAACAGGGGCGCGAGCAGTACTTC.

The rearrangement joins TRBV9 to TRBJ1-6; D is unclear. CDR1 and CDR2 from the germline V gene are SGDLS and YYNGEE. Between the trimmed V and J ends, which lost 1 base and 9 bases, there was a span of 14 bases. The CDR3 contains 15 residues. The CDR3 DNA is TGTGCCAGCAGCGTACGGGGTGATAGGACTTCACCCCTCCACTTT. Translating gives CASSVRGDRTSPLHF.

The chain links TRBV7-6 to TRBJ1-2, with 8 bases aligning to TRBD1. This CDR3 comprises 15 residues. From germline, CDR1 is SGHVS and CDR2 FNYEAQ. J was trimmed by 4 bases and V by 3 bases; bases with no gene match: 7. CDR3 sequence (DNA): TGTGCCAGCAGCTTGGGACAGGCCGCAGGCTATGGCTACACCTTC. The encoded protein is CASSLGQAAGYGYTF.

This clone occurred many times. The CDR3 DNA sequence: TGTGCCAGCAGCCCCGGGACAGGGGAAGTCACGCAGTATTTT. As protein: CASSPGTGEVTQYF. The rearrangement uses TRBV5-4 and TRBJ2-3, with TRBD1 identical over 10 bases. The germline CDR1 and CDR2 sequences are SGHNT and YYREEE (reference sequence). V dropped 4 bases and J dropped 9; count of bases not matched to a gene: 8. The CDR3 runs to 14 residues.

The CDR3: CASSRGVPGELFF. DNA for the CDR3: TGTGCCAGCAGCCGGGGGGTTCCCGGGGAGCTGTTTTTT. The V and J genes are TRBV7-2 and TRBJ2-2; TRBD2 aligns across 7 bases. This CDR3 has 13 amino acids. CDR1 and CDR2 (germline): SGHTA, FQGNSA. V lost 5 bases, J lost 6 bases, and 3 bases stayed unmatched. Supplemented by reference TRBV7-2 and TRBJ2-2, the full variable domain reads GAGVSQSPSNKVTEKGKDVELRCDPISGHTALYWYRQSLGQGLEFLIYFQGNSAPDKSGLPSDRFSAERTGGSVSTLTIQRTQQEDSAVYLCASSRGVPGELFFGEGSRLTVL.

The CDR3 spells CASSPSPGQASEQYF. The CDR3 bases are TGTGCCAGCTCACCATCCCCGGGACAGGCTAGCGAGCAGTACTTC. This sequence joins TRBV18 and TRBJ2-7; 8 bases line up with TRBD1. This CDR3 contains 15 residues. Trimming at V came to 2 bases and at J to 6 bases, leaving 9 bases not matched to a gene. Germline CDR1 is KGHSH and CDR2 is LQKENI.

This sequence joins TRBV30 and TRBJ2-7; a weak D match, TRBD1 (5 bases). The CDR3 consists of 13 residues. V was clipped by 4 bases and J by 5 bases, with 15 bases between them. Germline-derived CDR1 and CDR2 are GTSNPN and SVGIG (reference sequence). The CDR3 DNA reads as TGTGCCTGGACCGCCCCAGGGTCCCACGAGCAGTACTTC. Translating it yields CAWTAPGSHEQYF.

The chain is built from TRBV5-1 and TRBJ2-7, with D perhaps TRBD1 (5 bases). V was pared by 0 bases and J by 3 bases, with 13 bases between. This CDR3 spans 15 amino acids. Germline loops: CDR1 SGHRS, CDR2 YFSETQ. The chain's CDR3 is CASSLGQPYIYEQYF. In nucleotides, the CDR3 is TGCGCCAGCAGCTTGGGACAGCCTTATATCTACGAGCAGTACTTC.

The chain combines TRBV7-2 with TRBJ2-7, with 7 nucleotides matching TRBD1. Germline CDR1 reads SGHTA; CDR2 reads FQGNSA. The V gene end was trimmed by 0 bases and the J gene end by 6 bases; junction bases not matched to a gene: 5. The CDR3 spans 14 residues. CDR3 in amino acids: CASSLADRAGEQYF. The CDR3 DNA follows: TGTGCCAGCAGCTTAGCCGACAGGGCGGGCGAGCAGTACTTC. The full variable domain, completed using reference TRBV7-2 and TRBJ2-7, is GAGVSQSPSNKVTEKGKDVELRCDPISGHTALYWYRQSLGQGLEFLIYFQGNSAPDKSGLPSDRFSAERTGGSVSTLTIQRTQQEDSAVYLCASSLADRAGEQYFGPGTRLTVT.

A few counts support this clone. The chain is built from TRBV7-9 and TRBJ2-7, with a weak D call TRBD1 (5 bases). V lost 5 bases, J lost 6 bases, and 14 bases lay in between. Germline V gene sequence: CDR1 SEHNR, CDR2 FQNEAQ (reference sequence). CDR3 size: 13 residues. The CDR3 DNA reads TGTGCCAGCAGCGCAGGGTGGCCCGGCGAGCAGTACTTC. The encoded protein is CASSAGWPGEQYF. The entire variable domain, with the rest obtained from reference TRBV7-9 and TRBJ2-7, is as follows: DTGVSQNPRHKITKRGQNVTFRCDPISEHNRLYWYRQTLGQGPEFLTYFQNEAQLEKSRLLSDRFSAERPKGSFSTLEIQRTEQGDSAMYLCASSAGWPGEQYFGPGTRLTVT.

The chain is built from TRBV7-6 and TRBJ1-4; D remains ambiguous. Germline V gives CDR1 SGHVS, CDR2 FNYEAQ. The CDR3 spans 14 residues. Trimming stripped 1 base from V and 7 bases from J, with 10 bases between. The CDR3 nucleotides read TGTGCCAGCAGCTTAGACAGTAGTGGTGAAAAACTGTTTTTT. It yields the protein CASSLDSSGEKLFF.

V is TRBV19 and J is TRBJ2-2, with 7 bases matching TRBD1. The CDR3 covers 14 residues. J was trimmed by 2 bases and V by 9 bases; bases with no gene match: 6. In germline, CDR1 is LNHDA, CDR2 SQIVND (reference sequence). CDR3 residues: CASMGQLNTGELFF. The CDR3, as DNA: TGTGCCAGCATGGGACAGCTTAACACCGGGGAGCTGTTTTTT. The full variable domain, with the rest looked up from reference TRBV19 and TRBJ2-2, is DGGITQSPKYLFRKEGQNVTLSCEQNLNHDAMYWYRQDPGQGLRLIYYSQIVNDFQKGDIAEGYSVSREKKESFPLTVTSAQKNPTAFYLCASMGQLNTGELFFGEGSRLTVL.

This chain links TRBV6-5 with TRBJ2-1; D call uncertain. The CDR3 spans 15 residues. Germline lookup yields CDR1 MNHEY and CDR2 SVGAGI. Trimming removed 0 bases at V and 7 bases at J, with 13 bases between. The CDR3 DNA reads TGTGCCAGCAGTTACTCTTTCAACGACGGGAATGAGCAGTTCTTC. Encoded protein: CASSYSFNDGNEQFF.

As DNA, the CDR3 is TGTGCCAGCTCACCTACGGACAGAACCTACGAGCAGTACTTC. It translates to CASSPTDRTYEQYF. The gene calls are TRBV18 and TRBJ2-7; weak D call: TRBD1 (6 bases). The germline CDR1 and CDR2 sequences are KGHSH and LQKENI. V lost 3 bases and J 2 bases, leaving 11 bases between the germline ends. This CDR3 has 14 residues.

The chain couples TRBV6-1 to TRBJ1-4, with no clear D. Germline assignment: CDR1 MNHNS and CDR2 SASEGT. With 4 bases removed from V and 6 bases from J, the gap between germline ends came to 6 bases. The CDR3 covers 12 residues. The CDR3 DNA reads as TGTGCCAGCAGTGCCCCGGATGAAAAACTGTTTTTT. Protein product: CASSAPDEKLFF.

This clone was counted between two and nine times. The genes are TRBV6-5 and TRBJ1-1; D perhaps matches TRBD1 (6 bases). The CDR3 has 14 amino acids. Trimming shortened V by 6 bases and J by 8 bases, and 19 bases separated the two germline ends. CDR1 and CDR2 from the germline V gene are MNHEY and SVGAGI. CDR3 DNA sequence: TGTGCCAGCAGCCCACGGGGGGCTAAGGGCGAAGCTTTCTTT. It yields the protein CASSPRGAKGEAFF.

The chain joins TRBV7-8 to TRBJ2-1; D possibly corresponds to TRBD1 (5 bases). V lost 5 bases and J lost 0, with 11 bases in between. CDR3 length: 15 residues. The germline V gene has CDR1 SGHVS and CDR2 FQNEAQ. CDR3 sequence: CASSLTVVSYNEQFF. The CDR3 DNA reads as TGTGCCAGCAGCCTGACAGTCGTCTCCTACAATGAGCAGTTCTTC.

V and J are TRBV4-1 and TRBJ1-6; TRBD1 is a possible D gene (5 bases). The V end was cut by 0 bases, the J end by 2 bases, with 11 bases between. The germline V gene encodes CDR1 MGHRA and CDR2 YSYEKL. This CDR3 comprises 17 residues. The CDR3 region has the DNA TGCGCCAGCAGCCAAGATCCCCCGGGGGCCTATAATTCACCCCTCCACTTT. Translation: CASSQDPPGAYNSPLHF.